A single sample is the source of the 21 T cell receptor beta chains below, sequenced in a study of OX40 agonist ivuxolimab in advanced cancers. Clones were read by immunoSEQ multiplex PCR, and TCRdb kept only the in-frame ones, dropping some. This sample has around 45,000 clones; roughly 86% occur once, and the top ten carry around 1%. The sequences come from CD4+ or CD8+ T cells sorted from blood, collected in a trial of the OX40 agonist ivuxolimab. The receptors derive from an adult with an advanced solid tumor such as melanoma, head and neck, liver or kidney cancer.

The chain links TRBV11-3 to TRBJ2-2; D call uncertain. The V and J ends lost 6 bases and 1 base respectively, with 15 bases between them. From germline, CDR1 is SGHNT and CDR2 YENEEA. This CDR3 is built from 16 residues. The CDR3 bases are TGTGCCAGCAGACATGACGGCAAACTGAACACCGGGGAGCTGTTTTTT. Encoded protein: CASRHDGKLNTGELFF.

The chain couples TRBV19 to TRBJ1-2; D not certain. V was clipped by 3 bases and J by 2 bases, with 10 bases between them. The germline CDR1 and CDR2 sequences are LNHDA and SQIVND (reference sequence). There are 14 residues in the CDR3. The CDR3, as DNA: TGTGCCAGTAGTATCCAAGGGCGAAACTATGGCTACACCTTC. It encodes CASSIQGRNYGYTF. The full variable domain, its missing parts supplied by reference TRBV19 and TRBJ1-2, is DGGITQSPKYLFRKEGQNVTLSCEQNLNHDAMYWYRQDPGQGLRLIYYSQIVNDFQKGDIAEGYSVSREKKESFPLTVTSAQKNPTAFYLCASSIQGRNYGYTFGSGTRLTVV.

This clone was seen once. This rearrangement joins TRBV6-5 to TRBJ1-2; possibly TRBD1 for D (5 bases). The CDR3 is made up of 14 amino acids. With 2 bases removed from V and 5 bases from J, the gap between germline ends came to 12 bases. Germline V gene lookup returns CDR1 MNHEY and CDR2 SVGAGI. This CDR3 reads CASSYNAGGYGYTF. The DNA for the CDR3 is TGTGCCAGCAGTTACAACGCCGGGGGGTATGGCTACACCTTC.

The chain combines TRBV5-1 with TRBJ2-1, with 12 positions matching TRBD2. This CDR3 comprises 15 residues. Germline CDR1 is SGHRS and CDR2 is YFSETQ. The trim removed 3 bases at V and 8 bases at J, leaving 6 bases unmatched. The CDR3 bases are TGCGCCAGCAGCTCCCGACTAGCGGGAGCCGATGAGCAGTTCTTC. This codes for CASSSRLAGADEQFF. The variable domain in full, completed from reference TRBV5-1 and TRBJ2-1, reads KAGVTQTPRYLIKTRGQQVTLSCSPISGHRSVSWYQQTPGQGLQFLFEYFSETQRNKGNFPGRFSGRQFSNSRSEMNVSTLELGDSALYLCASSSRLAGADEQFFGPGTRLTVL.

The chain carries TRBV5-1 and TRBJ2-3; weak D call: TRBD2 (7 bases). Germline lookup yields CDR1 SGHRS and CDR2 YFSETQ. The CDR3 length is 14 residues. The germline V and J ends were trimmed by 7 bases and 4 bases, with 16 bases remaining between them. The CDR3 protein is CASHMGGASDTQYF. CDR3 DNA: TGCGCCAGCCACATGGGGGGGGCATCAGATACGCAGTATTTT.

The gene calls are TRBV2 and TRBJ2-2; D unclear. Trimming pared 5 bases from V and 7 bases from J, leaving 8 bases between. The CDR3 has 12 amino acids. Per germline, CDR1 SNHLY and CDR2 FYNNEI. The DNA of the CDR3 is TGTGCCAGCAGTTTAGAGTTCGGGGAGCTGTTTTTT. It translates to CASSLEFGELFF.

The rearrangement uses TRBV19 and TRBJ2-3, with D unresolved. Trimming pared 5 bases from V and 1 base from J, leaving 13 bases between. The CDR3 sequence is 15 residues long. Germline assignment: CDR1 LNHDA and CDR2 SQIVND (reference sequence). CDR3 in amino acids: CASSYGPGGTDTQYF. The CDR3 bases are TGTGCCAGTAGTTACGGACCAGGTGGCACAGATACGCAGTATTTT.

The chain recombines TRBV7-2 with TRBJ2-3; no definite D call. The CDR3 runs 14 residues. V lost 1 base and J 4 bases, leaving 9 bases between the germline ends. CDR1 and CDR2 from the germline V gene are SGHTA and FQGNSA. CDR3 amino acids: CASSLGLASDTQYF. CDR3 in DNA: TGTGCCAGCAGCTTAGGGCTTGCGTCAGATACGCAGTATTTT. The full variable domain, its missing parts supplied by reference TRBV7-2 and TRBJ2-3, is GAGVSQSPSNKVTEKGKDVELRCDPISGHTALYWYRQSLGQGLEFLIYFQGNSAPDKSGLPSDRFSAERTGGSVSTLTIQRTQQEDSAVYLCASSLGLASDTQYFGPGTRLTVL.

In its sample, this clone was seen a few times. J is TRBJ1-2 and V is TRBV10-3; D ambiguous. Germline values: CDR1 ENHRY, CDR2 SYGVKD. The V gene lost 6 bases and the J gene lost 7 bases, with 15 bases spanning the gap. CDR3 length: 13 amino acids. The CDR3 DNA reads TGTGCCATCAGCGGCAGTGAAGATGGTGGCTACACCTTC. The encoded protein is CAISGSEDGGYTF.

The genes are TRBV6-5 and TRBJ2-7; D uncertain. This CDR3 is built from 14 residues. V lost 0 bases to trimming and J lost 1 base, with 7 bases between them. Germline V gives CDR1 MNHEY, CDR2 SVGAGI. The CDR3 DNA is TGTGCCAGCAGTTACTCGACGGTATCCTACGAGCAGTACTTC. Translated, it gives CASSYSTVSYEQYF.

This clone was detected once. The rearrangement links TRBV30 to TRBJ2-4; TRBD2 is a possible D gene (5 bases). V was pared by 3 bases and J by 11 bases, with 11 bases between. The CDR3 loop spans 11 amino acids. Germline CDR1 is GTSNPN and CDR2 is SVGIG (reference sequence). The CDR3 reads CAWSMGGLQYF. Written as DNA, the CDR3 is TGTGCCTGGAGCATGGGCGGGCTTCAGTACTTC.

The genes are TRBV19 and TRBJ2-6; D unresolved. The CDR3 loop spans 15 amino acids. Trimming stripped 5 bases from V and 3 bases from J, with 11 bases between. The V gene's germline CDR1 is LNHDA and CDR2 SQIVND (reference sequence). CDR3 residues: CASSGQELGANVLTF. The CDR3 DNA follows: TGTGCCAGTAGTGGGCAGGAACTTGGGGCCAACGTCCTGACTTTC.

This clone was seen a few times. The chain has TRBV27 and TRBJ1-6; no firm D call. The CDR3 is 14 residues long. Trimming removed 7 bases from V and 7 bases from J, with 14 bases in between. Germline V CDR1 and CDR2: MNHEY, SMNVEV (reference sequence). As DNA, the CDR3 is TGTGCCAGCAAGACAACGGGAGGAAATTCACCCCTCCACTTT. The encoded protein is CASKTTGGNSPLHF.

This chain links TRBV7-9 with TRBJ1-4; D remains ambiguous. The CDR3 covers 11 residues. Trimming left V 6 bases short and J 8 bases short, with 7 bases between. Germline CDR1 SEHNR, CDR2 FQNEAQ (reference sequence). The CDR3 is CASSRGEKLFF. The DNA of the CDR3 is TGTGCCAGCAGTCGAGGGGAAAAACTGTTTTTT.

The chain couples TRBV28 to TRBJ1-1, with a tentative D call TRBD1 (5 bases). V was cut by 8 bases and J by 3 bases, with 19 bases left in between. The CDR3 loop spans 15 amino acids. Germline loops: CDR1 MDHEN, CDR2 SYDVKM. The CDR3 region has the DNA TGTGCCAGCGGGGACCCGGGGATTTTGGACACTGAAGCTTTCTTT. Its translation is CASGDPGILDTEAFF.

This sequence joins TRBV18 and TRBJ2-3; 7 bases are a match to TRBD2. Germline values: CDR1 KGHSH, CDR2 LQKENI. Losses at the gene ends were 5 bases for V and 3 bases for J; bases not matched to a gene: 2. The CDR3 has 13 residues. In nucleotides, the CDR3 is TGTGCCAGCTCAGACGGGGGGACAGATACGCAGTATTTT. Its protein is CASSDGGTDTQYF.

The chain couples TRBV13 to TRBJ2-6, with D possibly being TRBD1 or TRBD2 (5 bases each). Looked up from germline, CDR1 is PRHDT and CDR2 is FYEKMQ (reference sequence). There are 17 residues in the CDR3. The V end lost 5 bases, the J end lost 0 bases, and 14 bases lay between the germline ends. The CDR3 region has the DNA TGTGCCAGCAGCGTTGTGGGACGTGCCTCTGGGGCCAACGTCCTGACTTTC. It specifies CASSVVGRASGANVLTF.

In its sample, this clone was seen once. The chain recombines TRBV25-1 with TRBJ2-1; 7 positions agree with TRBD1. This CDR3 comprises 13 residues. Looked up from germline, CDR1 is MGHDK and CDR2 is SYGVNS. V was clipped by 6 bases and J by 9 bases; unmatched bases: 8. The CDR3 nucleotides read TGTGCCAGCAGGGGGACAGCTACTATTGAGCAGTTCTTC. Protein sequence: CASRGTATIEQFF. The full variable domain, its missing parts supplied by reference TRBV25-1 and TRBJ2-1, is EADIYQTPRYLVIGTGKKITLECSQTMGHDKMYWYQQDPGMELHLIHYSYGVNSTEKGDLSSESTVSRIRTEHFPLTLESARPSHTSQYLCASRGTATIEQFFGPGTRLTVL.

The V call is TRBV6-5, the J call TRBJ1-1; D possibly corresponds to TRBD1 (6 bases). The CDR3 covers 14 residues. Germline CDR1 reads MNHEY; CDR2 reads SVGAGI. V lost 9 bases to trimming and J lost 4 bases, with 18 bases between them. DNA for the CDR3: TGTGCCAGTAATTTTGGGGGCCAGGGCACTGAAGCTTTCTTT. It is translated as CASNFGGQGTEAFF.

In this sample, this clone turned up once. V is TRBV30 and J is TRBJ1-1; 9 bases are shared with TRBD1. After removal of 8 bases from V and 4 bases from J, the junction contained 11 bases not matched to a gene. CDR3 size: 14 residues. The V gene's germline CDR1 is GTSNPN and CDR2 SVGIG (reference sequence). This chain's CDR3 is CAARPGTGITEAFF. As DNA, the CDR3 is TGTGCCGCACGACCCGGGACAGGGATCACTGAAGCTTTCTTT.

This chain links TRBV28 with TRBJ1-6; no definite D call. The CDR3 runs 14 residues. The V gene's germline CDR1 is MDHEN and CDR2 SYDVKM. The germline V and J ends were trimmed by 3 bases and 10 bases, with 13 bases remaining between them. The CDR3 loop is CASSLKREGSPLHF. The CDR3 nucleotides read TGTGCCAGCAGTTTGAAAAGGGAAGGCTCACCCCTCCACTTT.